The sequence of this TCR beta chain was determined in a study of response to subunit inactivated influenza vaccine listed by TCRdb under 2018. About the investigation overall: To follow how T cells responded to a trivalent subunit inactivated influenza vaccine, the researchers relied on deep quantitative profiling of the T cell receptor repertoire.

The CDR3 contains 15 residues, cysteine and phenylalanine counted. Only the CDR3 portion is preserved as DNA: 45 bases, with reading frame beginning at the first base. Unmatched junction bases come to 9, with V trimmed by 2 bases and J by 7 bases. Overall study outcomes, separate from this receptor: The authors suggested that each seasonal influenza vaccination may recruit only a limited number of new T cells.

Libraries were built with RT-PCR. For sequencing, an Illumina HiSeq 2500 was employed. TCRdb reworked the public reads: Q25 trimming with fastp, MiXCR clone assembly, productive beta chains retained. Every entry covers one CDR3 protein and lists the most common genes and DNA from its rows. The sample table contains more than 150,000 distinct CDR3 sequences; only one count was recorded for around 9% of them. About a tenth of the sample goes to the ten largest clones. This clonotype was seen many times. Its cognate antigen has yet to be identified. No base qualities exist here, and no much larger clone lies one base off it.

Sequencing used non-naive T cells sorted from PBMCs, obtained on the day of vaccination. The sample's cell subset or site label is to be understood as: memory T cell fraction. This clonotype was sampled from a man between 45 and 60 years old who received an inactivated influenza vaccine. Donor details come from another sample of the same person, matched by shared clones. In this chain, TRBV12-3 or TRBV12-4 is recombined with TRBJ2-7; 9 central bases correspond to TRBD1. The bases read TGTGCCAGCAGTTTATGGCGACAGGGGGGGATTGAGCAGTACTTC. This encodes CASSLWRQGGIEQYF.